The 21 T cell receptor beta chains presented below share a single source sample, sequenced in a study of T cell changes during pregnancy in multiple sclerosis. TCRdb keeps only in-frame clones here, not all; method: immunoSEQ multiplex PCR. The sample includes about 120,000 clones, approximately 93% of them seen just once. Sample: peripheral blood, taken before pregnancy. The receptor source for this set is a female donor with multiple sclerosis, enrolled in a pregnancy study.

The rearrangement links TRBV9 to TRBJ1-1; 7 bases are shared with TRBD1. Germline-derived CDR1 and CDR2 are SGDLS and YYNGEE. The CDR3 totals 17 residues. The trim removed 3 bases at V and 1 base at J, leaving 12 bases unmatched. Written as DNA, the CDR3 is TGTGCCAGCAGCGGAGCCGCTACAGGGGCCTCGAACACTGAAGCTTTCTTT. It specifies CASSGAATGASNTEAFF.

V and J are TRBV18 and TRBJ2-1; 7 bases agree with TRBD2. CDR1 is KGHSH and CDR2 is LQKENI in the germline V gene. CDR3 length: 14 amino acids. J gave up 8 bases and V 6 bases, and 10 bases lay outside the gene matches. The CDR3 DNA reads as TGTGCCAGCTCTTCCCGGGGCGGGAGCTATGAGCAGTTCTTC. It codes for CASSSRGGSYEQFF.

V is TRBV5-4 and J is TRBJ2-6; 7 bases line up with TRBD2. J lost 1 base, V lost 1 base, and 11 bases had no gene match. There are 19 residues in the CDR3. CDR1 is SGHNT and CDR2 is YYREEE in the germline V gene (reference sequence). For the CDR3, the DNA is TGTGCCAGCAGCTTGCCCAGGGAGGGGAGTCTGTCTGGGGCCAACGTCCTGACTTTC. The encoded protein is CASSLPREGSLSGANVLTF.

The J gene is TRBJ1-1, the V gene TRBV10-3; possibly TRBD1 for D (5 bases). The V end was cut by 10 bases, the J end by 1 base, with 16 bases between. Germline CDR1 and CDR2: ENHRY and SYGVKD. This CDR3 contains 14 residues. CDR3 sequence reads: CATVGMGGNTEAFF. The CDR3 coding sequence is TGTGCCACAGTGGGCATGGGGGGGAACACTGAAGCTTTCTTT.

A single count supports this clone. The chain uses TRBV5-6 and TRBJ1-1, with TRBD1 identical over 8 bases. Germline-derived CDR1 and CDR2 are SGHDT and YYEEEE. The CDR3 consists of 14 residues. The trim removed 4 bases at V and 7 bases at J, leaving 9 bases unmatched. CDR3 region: CASSPPRGLSEAFF. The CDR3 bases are TGTGCCAGCAGCCCCCCCAGGGGGCTGAGTGAAGCTTTCTTT.

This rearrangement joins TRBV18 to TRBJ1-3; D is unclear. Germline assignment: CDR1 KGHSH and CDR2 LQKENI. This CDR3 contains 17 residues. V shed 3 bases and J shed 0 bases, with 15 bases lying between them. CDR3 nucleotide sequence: TGTGCCAGCTCACCCTTAGGAGGGAACCCCTCTGGAAACACCATATATTTT. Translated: CASSPLGGNPSGNTIYF.

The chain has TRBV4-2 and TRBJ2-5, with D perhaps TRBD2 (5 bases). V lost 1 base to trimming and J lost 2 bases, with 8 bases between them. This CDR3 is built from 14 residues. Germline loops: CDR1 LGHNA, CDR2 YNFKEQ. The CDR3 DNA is TGTGCCAGCAGCCAAGCTAGCAGACAAGAGACCCAGTACTTC. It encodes CASSQASRQETQYF.

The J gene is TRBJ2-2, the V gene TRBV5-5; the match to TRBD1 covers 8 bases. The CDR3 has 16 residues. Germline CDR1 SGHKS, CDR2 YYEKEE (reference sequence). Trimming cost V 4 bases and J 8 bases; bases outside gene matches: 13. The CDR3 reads CASSLLRTGTVGELFF. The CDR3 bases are TGTGCCAGCAGCCTCCTGAGGACAGGGACAGTTGGGGAGCTGTTTTTT.

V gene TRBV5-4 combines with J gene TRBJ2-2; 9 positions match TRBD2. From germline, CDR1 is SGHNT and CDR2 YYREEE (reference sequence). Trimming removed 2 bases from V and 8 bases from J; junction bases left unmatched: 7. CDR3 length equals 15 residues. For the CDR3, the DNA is TGTGCCAGCAGCTTACCTAGCGGGAATCCGGGGGAGCTGTTTTTT. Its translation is CASSLPSGNPGELFF. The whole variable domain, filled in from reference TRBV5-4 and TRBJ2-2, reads ETGVTQSPTHLIKTRGQQVTLRCSSQSGHNTVSWYQQALGQGPQFIFQYYREEENGRGNFPPRFSGLQFPNYSSELNVNALELDDSALYLCASSLPSGNPGELFFGEGSRLTVL.

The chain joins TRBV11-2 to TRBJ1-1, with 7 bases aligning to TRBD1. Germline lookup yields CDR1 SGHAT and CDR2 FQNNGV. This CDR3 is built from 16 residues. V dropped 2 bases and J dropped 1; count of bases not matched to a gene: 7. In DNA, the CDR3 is TGTGCCAGCAGCTTAATGGACAGGAGTAAGAACACTGAAGCTTTCTTT. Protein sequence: CASSLMDRSKNTEAFF.

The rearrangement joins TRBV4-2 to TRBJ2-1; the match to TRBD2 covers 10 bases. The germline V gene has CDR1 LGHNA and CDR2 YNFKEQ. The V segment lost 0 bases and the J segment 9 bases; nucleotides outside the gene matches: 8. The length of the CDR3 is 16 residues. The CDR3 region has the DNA TGTGCCAGCAGCCAAGAAGGGAGCGGGGGGGCAGGTGAGCAGTTCTTC. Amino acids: CASSQEGSGGAGEQFF.

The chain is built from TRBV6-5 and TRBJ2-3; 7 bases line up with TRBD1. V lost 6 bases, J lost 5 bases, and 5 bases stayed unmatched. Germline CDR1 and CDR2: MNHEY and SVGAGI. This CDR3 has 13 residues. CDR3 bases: TGTGCCAGCAGACAGACAGGGTTAGATACGCAGTATTTT. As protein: CASRQTGLDTQYF.

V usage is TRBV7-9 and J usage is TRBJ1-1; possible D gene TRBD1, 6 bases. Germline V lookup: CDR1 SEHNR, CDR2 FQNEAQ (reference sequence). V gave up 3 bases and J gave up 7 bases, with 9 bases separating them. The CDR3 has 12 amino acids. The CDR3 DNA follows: TGTGCCAGCAGCTTCAACAGGGTTGAAGCTTTCTTT. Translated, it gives CASSFNRVEAFF. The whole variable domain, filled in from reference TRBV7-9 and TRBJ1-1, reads DTGVSQNPRHKITKRGQNVTFRCDPISEHNRLYWYRQTLGQGPEFLTYFQNEAQLEKSRLLSDRFSAERPKGSFSTLEIQRTEQGDSAMYLCASSFNRVEAFFGQGTRLTVV.

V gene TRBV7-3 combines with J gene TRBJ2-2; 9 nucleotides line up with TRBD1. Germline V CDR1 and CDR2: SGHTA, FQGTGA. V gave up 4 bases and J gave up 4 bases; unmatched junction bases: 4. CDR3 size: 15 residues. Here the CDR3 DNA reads TGTGCCAGCAGCTCCCCGACAGGGGGCACCGGGGAGCTGTTTTTT. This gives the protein CASSSPTGGTGELFF.

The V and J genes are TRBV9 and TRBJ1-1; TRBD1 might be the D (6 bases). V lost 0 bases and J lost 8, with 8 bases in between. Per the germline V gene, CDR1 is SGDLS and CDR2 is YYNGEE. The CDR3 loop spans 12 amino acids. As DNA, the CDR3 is TGTGCCAGCAGCGTAGGCAGGGGAGAAGCTTTCTTT. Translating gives CASSVGRGEAFF.

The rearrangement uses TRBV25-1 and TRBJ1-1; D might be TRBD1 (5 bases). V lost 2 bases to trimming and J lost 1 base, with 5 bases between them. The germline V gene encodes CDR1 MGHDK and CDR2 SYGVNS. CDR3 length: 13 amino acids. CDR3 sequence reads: CASSEGQNTEAFF. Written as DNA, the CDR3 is TGTGCCAGCAGTGAAGGACAGAACACTGAAGCTTTCTTT.

Here the CDR3 reads CGTGYQGTGELFF. The DNA of the CDR3 is TGTGGAACAGGGTATCAAGGAACCGGGGAGCTGTTTTTT. The rearrangement links TRBV19 to TRBJ2-2, with D perhaps TRBD1 (6 bases). CDR3 length: 13 residues. The germline V gene encodes CDR1 LNHDA and CDR2 SQIVND (reference sequence).

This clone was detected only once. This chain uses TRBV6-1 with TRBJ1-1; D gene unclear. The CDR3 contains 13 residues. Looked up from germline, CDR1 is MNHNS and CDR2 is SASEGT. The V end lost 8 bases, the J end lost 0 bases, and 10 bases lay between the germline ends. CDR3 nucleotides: TGTGCCAGCGGGAGGGCAATGAACACTGAAGCTTTCTTT. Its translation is CASGRAMNTEAFF.

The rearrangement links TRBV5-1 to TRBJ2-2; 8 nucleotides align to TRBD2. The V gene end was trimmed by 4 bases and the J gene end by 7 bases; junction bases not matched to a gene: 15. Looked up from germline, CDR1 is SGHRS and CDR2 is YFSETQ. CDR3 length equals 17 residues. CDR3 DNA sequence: TGCGCCAGCAGCCCGAAATCGCCCGGGGGGGCTGGCGGGGAGCTGTTTTTT. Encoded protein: CASSPKSPGGAGGELFF.

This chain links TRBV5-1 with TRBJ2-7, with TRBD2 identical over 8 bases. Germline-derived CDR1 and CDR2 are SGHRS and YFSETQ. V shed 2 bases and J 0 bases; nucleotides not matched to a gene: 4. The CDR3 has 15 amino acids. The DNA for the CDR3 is TGCGCCAGCAGCTTTCTTGCGGGGGGCTCCTACGAGCAGTACTTC. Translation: CASSFLAGGSYEQYF.

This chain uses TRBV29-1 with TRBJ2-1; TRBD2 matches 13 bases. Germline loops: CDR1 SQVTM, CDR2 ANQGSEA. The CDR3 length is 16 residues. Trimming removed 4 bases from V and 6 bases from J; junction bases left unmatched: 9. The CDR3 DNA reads TGCAGCGTTGGAAAGCGACTAGCGGGAGGACCCAATGAGCAGTTCTTC. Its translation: CSVGKRLAGGPNEQFF.